This T cell receptor (beta chain) was sequenced in a study of Graves' ophthalmopathy and Graves' hyperthyroidism. With V trimmed by 8 bases and J by 0 bases, 6 bases remained unmatched. Per the germline V gene, CDR1 is MNHEY and CDR2 is SVGEGT. The CDR3 sequence is 15 residues long. RNA transcripts served as template for amplifying TCR beta CDR3 sequences. An initial RT-PCR round employing HTBI primers preceded a second-round multiplex PCR. Via MiXCR, TCRdb re-called the multiplex PCR reads, giving one row per CDR3 protein. The sample gives around 400,000 distinct CDR3 sequences, 18% of which show up once; 1.5% to 2% is in the top ten. This clonotype was seen many times. Each donor who had ophthalmopathy showed moderate-to-severe activity, a CAS of ≥3, a NOSPECS of ≥4, and a duration under 3 months. A diagnosis was made from clinical symptoms together with serum thyroxine, TRAb, thyroid ultrasound and orbital computed tomography. A roughly 10 ml volume of fresh peripheral blood provided the PBMCs.

Sequenced input: peripheral blood. J is TRBJ2-4 and V is TRBV6-2 or TRBV6-3; 8 bases agree with TRBD1. The clonotype comes from a woman younger than 35 with Graves' ophthalmopathy. The CDR3 is CASRQGSLAKNIQYF. The CDR3 DNA follows: TGTGCCAGCCGACAGGGGAGCCTAGCCAAAAACATTCAGTACTTC.